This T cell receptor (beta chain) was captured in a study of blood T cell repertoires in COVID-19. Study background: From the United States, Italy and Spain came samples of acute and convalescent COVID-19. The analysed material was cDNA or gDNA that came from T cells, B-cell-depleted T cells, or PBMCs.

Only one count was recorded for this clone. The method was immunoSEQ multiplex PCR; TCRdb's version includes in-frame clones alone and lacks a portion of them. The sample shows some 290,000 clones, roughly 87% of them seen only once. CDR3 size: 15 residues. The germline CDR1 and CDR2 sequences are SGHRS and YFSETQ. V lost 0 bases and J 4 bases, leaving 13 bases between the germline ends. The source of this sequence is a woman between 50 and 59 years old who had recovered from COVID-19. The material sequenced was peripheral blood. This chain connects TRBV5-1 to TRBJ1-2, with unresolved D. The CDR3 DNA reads TGCGCCAGCAGCTTGGCAGGCGGGGTTGGCTATGGCTACACCTTC. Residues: CASSLAGGVGYGYTF.